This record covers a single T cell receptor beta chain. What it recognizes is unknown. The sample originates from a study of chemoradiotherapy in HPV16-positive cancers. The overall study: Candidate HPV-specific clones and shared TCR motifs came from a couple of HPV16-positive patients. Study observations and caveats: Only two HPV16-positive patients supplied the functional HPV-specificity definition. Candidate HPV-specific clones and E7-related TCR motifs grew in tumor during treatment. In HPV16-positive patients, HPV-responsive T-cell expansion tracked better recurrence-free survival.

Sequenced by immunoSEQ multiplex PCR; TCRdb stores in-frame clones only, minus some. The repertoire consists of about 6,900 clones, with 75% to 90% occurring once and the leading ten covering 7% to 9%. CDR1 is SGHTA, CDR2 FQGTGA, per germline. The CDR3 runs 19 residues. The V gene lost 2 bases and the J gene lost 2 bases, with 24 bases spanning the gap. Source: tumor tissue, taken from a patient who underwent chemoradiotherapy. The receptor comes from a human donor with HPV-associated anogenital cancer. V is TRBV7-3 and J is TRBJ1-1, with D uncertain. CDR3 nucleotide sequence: TGTGCCAGCAGCTTAGGACTAGCGGGCCTGAATCCTATAAACACTGAAGCTTTCTTT. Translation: CASSLGLAGLNPINTEAFF.